The 28 T cell receptor beta chains given below trace back to one sample, sequenced in a study of cytomegalovirus exposure and HLA in healthy donors. In the PCR, 60 Vbeta and 13 Jbeta primers were used. Assay used: immunoSEQ multiplex PCR; TCRdb lists only in-frame clones, some missing. The sample includes some 170,000 clones, approximately 80% of them seen just once. Sequenced material: PBMCs. These receptor sequences come from a woman under 40 in good health and CMV-seronegative.

V is TRBV5-6 and J is TRBJ2-4; TRBD2 is a possible D gene (5 bases). V was clipped by 4 bases and J by 6 bases, with 26 bases between them. The CDR3 is 18 amino acids. The germline CDR1 and CDR2 sequences are SGHDT and YYEEEE. The CDR3 DNA follows: TGTGCCAGCAGCCCCCTCCTAGACATCCACTTCGCGGGAAACATTCAGTACTTC. It yields the protein CASSPLLDIHFAGNIQYF. Based on the CDR3 plus reference TRBV5-6 and TRBJ2-4, the full variable domain is DAGVTQSPTHLIKTRGQQVTLRCSPKSGHDTVSWYQQALGQGPQFIFQYYEEEERQRGNFPDRFSGHQFPNYSSELNVNALLLGDSALYLCASSPLLDIHFAGNIQYFGAGTRLSVL.

V is TRBV19 and J is TRBJ2-4, with a tentative D call TRBD1 (5 bases). The CDR3 is 14 amino acids. V shed 5 bases and J shed 0 bases, with 8 bases lying between them. CDR1 and CDR2 (germline): LNHDA, SQIVND (reference sequence). The CDR3 is CASSPTGAKNIQYF. CDR3 DNA: TGTGCCAGTAGTCCAACAGGAGCCAAAAACATTCAGTACTTC. Full variable domain (rest looked up from reference TRBV19 and TRBJ2-4): DGGITQSPKYLFRKEGQNVTLSCEQNLNHDAMYWYRQDPGQGLRLIYYSQIVNDFQKGDIAEGYSVSREKKESFPLTVTSAQKNPTAFYLCASSPTGAKNIQYFGAGTRLSVL.

CDR3 sequence (DNA): TGCGCCAGCAGCTTCGTGGAGGGTAGCTCCTACGAGCAGTACTTC. It encodes CASSFVEGSSYEQYF. The chain is built from TRBV5-1 and TRBJ2-7; perhaps TRBD2 as D (6 bases). Trimming took off 2 bases at V and 0 bases at J, with 12 bases between the two ends. The CDR3 consists of 15 residues. Germline assignment: CDR1 SGHRS and CDR2 YFSETQ.

This clone came up once. The V gene is TRBV9, the J gene TRBJ2-3, with 7 bases lining up with TRBD2. Germline loops: CDR1 SGDLS, CDR2 YYNGEE. The J segment lost 6 bases and the V segment lost 4 bases, leaving 17 bases of the junction unmatched. The CDR3 spans 17 residues. The CDR3 here is CASSFNRLATLPDTQYF. In DNA form, the CDR3 reads TGTGCCAGCAGCTTCAACCGACTAGCTACCCTTCCGGATACGCAGTATTTT.

The chain couples TRBV2 to TRBJ2-7, with a tentative D call TRBD1 (5 bases). This CDR3 is 12 amino acids long. Germline V gene lookup returns CDR1 SNHLY and CDR2 FYNNEI. V dropped 7 bases and J dropped 6 bases, with 13 bases sitting between them. CDR3 nucleotides: TGTGCCAGCACGGCAGGGCTTCCCGAGCAGTACTTC. This encodes CASTAGLPEQYF.

A few counts support this clone. V gene TRBV27 combines with J gene TRBJ2-7; 11 bases line up with TRBD2. The CDR3 has 15 amino acids. With 4 bases clipped from V and 3 bases from J, the junction kept 5 bases outside the gene matches. CDR1 MNHEY and CDR2 SMNVEV come from the germline V gene (reference sequence). The CDR3 spells CASSSPGLADYEQYF. CDR3 in DNA: TGTGCCAGCAGTTCCCCGGGACTAGCGGACTACGAGCAGTACTTC.

The gene calls are TRBV7-3 and TRBJ2-1; 10 nucleotides line up with TRBD2. The length of the CDR3 is 14 residues. J gave up 7 bases and V 5 bases, and 5 bases lay outside the gene matches. Germline V gene data show CDR1 as SGHTA and CDR2 as FQGTGA. The CDR3 region is CASSLAGARNEQFF. The CDR3 DNA reads as TGTGCCAGCAGCCTAGCGGGGGCCCGAAATGAGCAGTTCTTC.

In regard to this clone: An end of the junction differs from the germline gene, which may be a read error. The chain employs TRBV6-1 and TRBJ2-4, with unresolved D. Per the germline V gene, CDR1 is MNHNS and CDR2 is SASEGT. CDR3 length: 15 amino acids. CDR3 DNA sequence: TGTGCCAGCAGTGAACGCGTTTTTCCCAAAAACAGTCAGTACTTC. Encoded protein: CASSERVFPKNSQYF.

This sequence joins TRBV6-1 and TRBJ1-2, with 8 bases matching TRBD1. Germline assignment: CDR1 MNHNS and CDR2 SASEGT. With 4 bases clipped from V and 5 bases from J, the junction kept 18 bases outside the gene matches. CDR3 length equals 18 residues. This chain's CDR3 is CASSGGRGRVSGVYGYTF. CDR3 DNA sequence: TGTGCCAGCAGTGGGGGCAGGGGGCGCGTATCGGGGGTTTATGGCTACACCTTC.

The chain uses TRBV4-3 and TRBJ2-7, with 11 bases matching TRBD1. V lost 5 bases, J lost 4 bases, and 7 bases stayed unmatched. The CDR3 length is 15 residues. Germline V gene data show CDR1 as LGHNA and CDR2 as YSLEER. CDR3 sequence reads: CASSFGTGGLYEQYF. In nucleotides, the CDR3 is TGCGCCAGCAGCTTCGGGACAGGGGGATTATACGAGCAGTACTTC.

This clone came up a few times. The chain employs TRBV2 and TRBJ2-7; TRBD2 matches at 12 bases. The CDR3 sequence is 21 residues long. V lost 5 bases and J lost 2; bases outside the gene matches: 22. In germline, CDR1 is SNHLY, CDR2 FYNNEI. This CDR3 is CASSHTTTGSSTSGRPYEQYF. CDR3 bases: TGTGCCAGCAGTCATACCACTACAGGGAGTTCGACTAGCGGGAGACCCTACGAGCAGTACTTC.

V usage is TRBV7-9 and J usage is TRBJ2-3, with D unresolved. CDR1 and CDR2 from the germline V gene are SEHNR and FQNEAQ (reference sequence). This CDR3 has 13 residues. The ends were cut back, 5 bases at V and 2 bases at J, with 8 bases in the middle. The CDR3 protein is CASSTQNTDTQYF. The CDR3 nucleotides read TGTGCCAGCAGCACGCAGAACACAGATACGCAGTATTTT.

The chain links TRBV30 to TRBJ1-4, with a possible D match to TRBD1 (5 bases). Trimming removed 2 bases at V and 7 bases at J, with 20 bases between. Germline V gives CDR1 GTSNPN, CDR2 SVGIG (reference sequence). The CDR3 runs 16 residues. CDR3 DNA sequence: TGTGCCTGGAGTTGGGCTGGGTCGGGGGTAGCTGAAAAACTGTTTTTT. Translation gives CAWSWAGSGVAEKLFF.

Concerning this clone itself: A read error may produce the germline difference seen at one junction end. This chain uses TRBV7-9 with TRBJ2-7; 13 nucleotides agree with TRBD2. The CDR3 runs 16 residues. Germline CDR1 and CDR2: SEHNR and FQNEAQ (reference sequence). The CDR3 DNA reads as TGTTCCAGCAGCCAATTCCAGGGGGCTCGGACTAGCGGGAGATACTTC. Translating it yields CSSSQFQGARTSGRYF.

The chain employs TRBV29-1 and TRBJ2-7, with TRBD1 as a possible D gene (5 bases). The germline gives CDR1 SQVTM, CDR2 ANQGSEA. V lost 0 bases to trimming and J lost 2 bases, with 14 bases between them. This CDR3 contains 15 residues. CDR3: CSVEDESGIAYEQYF. CDR3 nucleotide sequence: TGCAGCGTTGAAGATGAGTCAGGGATCGCCTACGAGCAGTACTTC.

V and J are TRBV7-8 and TRBJ2-6, with D uncertain. Trimming removed 6 bases at V and 0 bases at J, with 9 bases between. Germline CDR1 is SGHVS and CDR2 is FQNEAQ. This CDR3 is 15 amino acids long. The CDR3 nucleotides are TGTGCCAGCAGTTCAGTGCTCTCTGGGGCCAACGTCCTGACTTTC. Encoded protein: CASSSVLSGANVLTF.

This chain connects TRBV30 to TRBJ1-4; the match to TRBD1 covers 7 bases. V gave up 2 bases and J gave up 2 bases; unmatched junction bases: 14. Germline loops: CDR1 GTSNPN, CDR2 SVGIG (reference sequence). This CDR3 comprises 18 residues. The CDR3: CAWSRRKQGDGTNEKLFF. The CDR3 DNA sequence: TGTGCCTGGAGTAGGAGAAAGCAGGGGGACGGGACTAATGAAAAACTGTTTTTT. The whole variable domain, filled in from reference TRBV30 and TRBJ1-4, reads SQTIHQWPATLVQPVGSPLSLECTVEGTSNPNLYWYRQAAGRGLQLLFYSVGIGQISSEVPQNLSASRPQDRQFILSSKKLLLSDSGFYLCAWSRRKQGDGTNEKLFFGSGTQLSVL.

The chain uses TRBV28 and TRBJ2-7; 10 bases are shared with TRBD2. The CDR3 is 15 amino acids. Germline V gene data show CDR1 as MDHEN and CDR2 as SYDVKM. V lost 5 bases to trimming and J lost 1 base; unmatched junction nucleotides: 5. DNA for the CDR3: TGTGCCAGCAGTCCAAGCGGGAGGGCTTCCTACGAGCAGTACTTC. Amino acids: CASSPSGRASYEQYF.

The chain couples TRBV11-2 to TRBJ1-2; 8 nucleotides match TRBD1. Germline V gene data show CDR1 as SGHAT and CDR2 as FQNNGV. Unmatched junction bases numbered 6, after V lost 4 bases and J lost 5 bases. The CDR3 runs 14 residues. The CDR3 region is CASSSNRGGYGYTF. CDR3 bases: TGTGCCAGCAGCTCCAACAGGGGGGGGTATGGCTACACCTTC.

This rearrangement joins TRBV7-9 to TRBJ1-1, with a tentative D call TRBD1 (5 bases). The CDR3 runs to 14 residues. V lost 5 bases and J lost 2, with 12 bases in between. The V gene's germline CDR1 is SEHNR and CDR2 FQNEAQ (reference sequence). The CDR3 nucleotides are TGTGCCAGCAGCCAACTCCAGGGTAACACTGAAGCTTTCTTT. It specifies CASSQLQGNTEAFF.

The J gene is TRBJ2-1, the V gene TRBV5-6, with unresolved D. V was clipped by 1 base and J by 4 bases, with 6 bases between them. There are 13 residues in the CDR3. Germline values: CDR1 SGHDT, CDR2 YYEEEE. CDR3 sequence (DNA): TGTGCCAGCAGCTTGATCAGTTACAATGAGCAGTTCTTC. It is translated as CASSLISYNEQFF.

The chain links TRBV5-1 to TRBJ2-5; tentative D call: TRBD2 (6 bases). Germline lookup yields CDR1 SGHRS and CDR2 YFSETQ. V dropped 4 bases and J dropped 5 bases, with 18 bases sitting between them. The CDR3 has 15 amino acids. The CDR3 DNA is TGCGCCAGCAGCCCCGGCGCGGGGTCTTCCGAGACCCAGTACTTC. This encodes CASSPGAGSSETQYF.

As regards this clone: One end of the junction fails to match germline, which may point to a read error. The chain carries TRBV2 and TRBJ2-6, with 7 bases aligning to TRBD1. The CDR3 is 15 residues long. Looked up from germline, CDR1 is SNHLY and CDR2 is FYNNEI. The CDR3 nucleotides read TGTGCCAGCAGTCGACAGGGATCTGGGGCCAACGGCCTGACTTTC. This translates into CASSRQGSGANGLTF.

The chain links TRBV10-3 to TRBJ2-3; 7 nucleotides line up with TRBD1. V lost 8 bases and J lost 2; bases outside the gene matches: 4. The CDR3 totals 13 residues. The germline V gene encodes CDR1 ENHRY and CDR2 SYGVKD. The CDR3, as DNA: TGTGCCATCCAAGACAGGGACACAGATACGCAGTATTTT. This sequence encodes CAIQDRDTDTQYF.

The V and J genes are TRBV10-3 and TRBJ2-3, with a possible D match to TRBD2 (5 bases). The CDR3 is 13 residues long. CDR1 and CDR2 from the germline V gene are ENHRY and SYGVKD. Trimming stripped 4 bases from V and 3 bases from J, with 8 bases between. CDR3 DNA sequence: TGTGCCATCAGTGTTACGGGAACAGATACGCAGTATTTT. It translates to CAISVTGTDTQYF.

The chain uses TRBV5-8 and TRBJ1-5; 10 bases align to TRBD1. The CDR3 is 16 residues long. V dropped 4 bases and J dropped 2; count of bases not matched to a gene: 6. Germline CDR1 reads SGHTS; CDR2 reads YDEGEE. In nucleotides, the CDR3 is TGTGCCAGCAGCCTTGGGACAGGGGTTGGCAATCAGCCCCAGCATTTT. It encodes CASSLGTGVGNQPQHF.

The chain employs TRBV5-1 and TRBJ2-7; TRBD1 matches at 7 bases. The germline V gene has CDR1 SGHRS and CDR2 YFSETQ. With 0 bases clipped from V and 5 bases from J, the junction kept 5 bases outside the gene matches. The CDR3 covers 14 residues. In DNA, the CDR3 is TGCGCCAGCAGCTTGGCACAGGGGTACCACGAGCAGTACTTC. It specifies CASSLAQGYHEQYF. The complete variable domain, with remaining parts taken from reference TRBV5-1 and TRBJ2-7, reads KAGVTQTPRYLIKTRGQQVTLSCSPISGHRSVSWYQQTPGQGLQFLFEYFSETQRNKGNFPGRFSGRQFSNSRSEMNVSTLELGDSALYLCASSLAQGYHEQYFGPGTRLTVT.

The J gene is TRBJ2-5, the V gene TRBV4-2; D not certain. The V and J ends lost 4 bases and 2 bases respectively, with 11 bases between them. The germline CDR1 and CDR2 sequences are LGHNA and YNFKEQ. The CDR3 runs 14 residues. As DNA, the CDR3 is TGTGCCAGCAGCCCGTACCCGGTTCAAGAGACCCAGTACTTC. Translating it yields CASSPYPVQETQYF.